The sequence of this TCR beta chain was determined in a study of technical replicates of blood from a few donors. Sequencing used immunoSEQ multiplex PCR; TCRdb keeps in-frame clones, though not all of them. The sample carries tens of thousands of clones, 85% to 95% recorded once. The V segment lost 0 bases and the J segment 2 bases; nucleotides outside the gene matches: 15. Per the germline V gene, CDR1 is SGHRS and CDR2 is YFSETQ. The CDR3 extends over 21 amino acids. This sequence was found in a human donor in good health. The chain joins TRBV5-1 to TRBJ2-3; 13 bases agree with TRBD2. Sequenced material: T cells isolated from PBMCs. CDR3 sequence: CASSLEGLAGWGPKLTDTQYF. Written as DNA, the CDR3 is TGCGCCAGCAGCTTGGAGGGACTAGCGGGATGGGGACCTAAACTCACAGATACGCAGTATTTT.